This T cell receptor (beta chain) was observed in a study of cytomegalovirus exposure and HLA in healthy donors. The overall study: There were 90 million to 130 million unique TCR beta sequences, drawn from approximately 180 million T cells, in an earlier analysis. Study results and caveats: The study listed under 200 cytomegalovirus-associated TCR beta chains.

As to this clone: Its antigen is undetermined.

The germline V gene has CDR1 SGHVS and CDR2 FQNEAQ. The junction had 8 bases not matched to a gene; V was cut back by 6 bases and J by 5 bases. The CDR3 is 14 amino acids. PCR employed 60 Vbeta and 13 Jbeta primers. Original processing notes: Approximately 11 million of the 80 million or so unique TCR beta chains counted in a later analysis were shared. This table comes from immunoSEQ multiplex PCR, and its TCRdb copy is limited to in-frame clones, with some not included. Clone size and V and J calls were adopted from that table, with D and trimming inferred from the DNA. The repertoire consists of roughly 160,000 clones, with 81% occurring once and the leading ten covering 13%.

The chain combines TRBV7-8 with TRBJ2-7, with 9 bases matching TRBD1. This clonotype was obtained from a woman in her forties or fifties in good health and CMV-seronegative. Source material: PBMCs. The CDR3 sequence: CASSSRDRVHEQYF. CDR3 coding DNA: TGTGCCAGCAGTTCCCGGGACAGGGTACACGAGCAGTACTTC.